Listed here are 15 T cell receptor beta chains from one sample, sequenced in a study of T cell repertoires in aging, cancer and after chemotherapy. Rearranged V-D-J TRB sequences were amplified with a mixed TRB-A/B primer pool. Each CDR3 protein is one row after TCRdb ran MiXCR on the multiplex PCR reads. Of about 17,000 distinct CDR3 sequences in the sample, about 50% are singletons; the top ten hold about 11%. Amplification of TCR beta used genomic DNA extracted from peripheral blood. Sequenced material: blood. These receptors came from a human donor in good health.

This chain connects TRBV19 to TRBJ2-7; TRBD1 aligns across 9 bases. V gave up 5 bases and J gave up 2 bases; unmatched junction bases: 4. The CDR3 is 14 amino acids. The germline V gene encodes CDR1 LNHDA and CDR2 SQIVND (reference sequence). In nucleotides, the CDR3 is TGTGCCAGTAGTTCACGACAGGGGGCCTACGAGCAGTACTTC. This sequence encodes CASSSRQGAYEQYF.

The gene calls are TRBV13 and TRBJ1-3, with TRBD1 as a possible D gene (5 bases). CDR1 PRHDT and CDR2 FYEKMQ come from the germline V gene (reference sequence). With 5 bases removed from V and 2 bases from J, the gap between germline ends came to 16 bases. The CDR3 loop spans 16 amino acids. The CDR3 reads CASSVGRMVPGNTIYF. The CDR3 nucleotides read TGTGCCAGCAGCGTGGGACGGATGGTTCCTGGAAACACCATATATTTT.

This clonotype was counted between two and nine times. CDR3 region: CSGSRGLNSPLHF. The DNA of the CDR3 is TGCAGCGGCTCCAGGGGGCTTAATTCACCCCTCCACTTT. This sequence joins TRBV29-1 and TRBJ1-6; 8 bases map to TRBD1. The CDR3 covers 13 residues. The V gene end was trimmed by 7 bases and the J gene end by 6 bases; junction bases not matched to a gene: 5. The V gene's germline CDR1 is SQVTM and CDR2 ANQGSEA.

Turning to this clonotype: A much larger clone is a single base away; this may be a read error. The chain employs TRBV6-4 and TRBJ2-6; either TRBD1 or TRBD2 may supply D (5 bases each). The CDR3 has 14 amino acids. CDR1 is MRHNA, CDR2 SNTAGT, per germline. CDR3 residues: CASSDSAGANVPTF. The CDR3 nucleotides read TGTGCCAGCAGTGACTCGGCCGGGGCCAACGTCCCGACTTTC.

This clonotype has a handful of counts. The chain couples TRBV18 to TRBJ2-7; D is ambiguous. There are 14 residues in the CDR3. Deletions cut 3 bases from V and 2 bases from J, with 11 bases between. From germline, CDR1 is KGHSH and CDR2 LQKENI. DNA for the CDR3: TGTGCCAGCTCACCTGTGCAAACAGCCTACGAGCAGTACTTC. It codes for CASSPVQTAYEQYF.

J is TRBJ2-3 and V is TRBV27; 10 bases align to TRBD2. V lost 7 bases, J lost 6 bases, and 4 bases stayed unmatched. Looked up from germline, CDR1 is MNHEY and CDR2 is SMNVEV (reference sequence). The CDR3 consists of 13 residues. CDR3 nucleotides: TGTGCCAGCACTAGCGGGAGATCGGATACGCAGTATTTT. It yields the protein CASTSGRSDTQYF.

The rearrangement joins TRBV5-6 to TRBJ2-5; 9 positions match TRBD2. Trimming cost V 6 bases and J 7 bases; bases outside gene matches: 10. The CDR3 covers 14 residues. The germline V gene has CDR1 SGHDT and CDR2 YYEEEE. The DNA of the CDR3 is TGTGCCAGCACCGTTACCGGTAGCGGGGGGACCCAGTACTTC. Protein sequence: CASTVTGSGGTQYF.

The chain employs TRBV6-5 and TRBJ2-5; D is possibly TRBD1 (6 bases). V was pared by 5 bases and J by 5 bases, with 15 bases between. CDR1 is MNHEY, CDR2 SVGAGI, per germline. This CDR3 has 14 amino acids. CDR3 in DNA: TGTGCCAGCAGTCGACAGGCGGCCAAGGAGACCCAGTACTTC. Translating it yields CASSRQAAKETQYF.

With respect to this clonotype: This clone may be a read error of a much larger clone one base away. CDR3 DNA: TGTGCCAGTAGTATCGGTAACATTTACAATGAGCAGTTCTTC. This codes for CASSIGNIYNEQFF. The chain employs TRBV19 and TRBJ2-1; D gene ambiguous. Germline-derived CDR1 and CDR2 are LNHDA and SQIVND (reference sequence). V dropped 3 bases and J dropped 4 bases, with 10 bases sitting between them. This CDR3 is built from 14 residues. Filled out from reference TRBV19 and TRBJ2-1, the complete variable domain reads DGGITQSPKYLFRKEGQNVTLSCEQNLNHDAMYWYRQDPGQGLRLIYYSQIVNDFQKGDIAEGYSVSREKKESFPLTVTSAQKNPTAFYLCASSIGNIYNEQFFGPGTRLTVL.

This clonotype is termed medium-sized (0.01 to 0.1%). The chain links TRBV29-1 to TRBJ2-3; a weak D match, TRBD2 (6 bases). The ends were cut back, 3 bases at V and 0 bases at J, with 16 bases in the middle. This CDR3 has 16 residues. CDR1 SQVTM and CDR2 ANQGSEA come from the germline V gene. The CDR3 region is CSVEPLLASSTDTQYF. Written as DNA, the CDR3 is TGCAGCGTTGAGCCCCTCCTAGCGTCTAGCACAGATACGCAGTATTTT.

The CDR3 bases are TGTGCCAGCAGCGTCGGGACTAGCGGAGTTTCGGATACGCAGTATTTT. It codes for CASSVGTSGVSDTQYF. The chain couples TRBV5-4 to TRBJ2-3; TRBD2 matches at 11 bases. The V segment lost 4 bases and the J segment 6 bases; nucleotides outside the gene matches: 10. Germline CDR1 is SGHNT and CDR2 is YYREEE (reference sequence). This CDR3 has 16 amino acids.

J is TRBJ1-4 and V is TRBV19, with unresolved D. This CDR3 region has 15 residues. Germline V gives CDR1 LNHDA, CDR2 SQIVND (reference sequence). With 5 bases removed from V and 0 bases from J, the gap between germline ends came to 10 bases. Written as DNA, the CDR3 is TGTGCCAGTAGTCGGACTGCGGCAACTAATGAAAAACTGTTTTTT. Translating it yields CASSRTAATNEKLFF.

The chain joins TRBV5-6 to TRBJ1-1; the match to TRBD1 covers 7 bases. There are 13 residues in the CDR3. The germline gives CDR1 SGHDT, CDR2 YYEEEE. V lost 4 bases and J lost 3; bases outside the gene matches: 3. CDR3 sequence (DNA): TGTGCCAGCAGCGGGGGACAGCACACTGAAGCTTTCTTT. It specifies CASSGGQHTEAFF.

This clonotype appeared a single time. CDR3 nucleotides: TGTGCCAGCAGCTGGGGCGACACTGAAGCTTTCTTT. It is translated as CASSWGDTEAFF. J is TRBJ1-1 and V is TRBV5-4, with a weak D call TRBD1 (5 bases). In germline, CDR1 is SGHNT, CDR2 YYREEE (reference sequence). The V gene lost 3 bases and the J gene lost 3 bases, with 6 bases spanning the gap. The CDR3 runs to 12 residues.

The CDR3 DNA is TGTGCCAGCAGCTTGGTCGGGGGAAACTATGGCTACACCTTC. This codes for CASSLVGGNYGYTF. This chain links TRBV5-5 with TRBJ1-2; maybe TRBD1 (5 bases). CDR3 length: 14 amino acids. Germline lookup yields CDR1 SGHKS and CDR2 YYEKEE (reference sequence). The germline V and J ends were trimmed by 0 bases and 2 bases, with 8 bases remaining between them. The full variable domain, rest sourced from reference TRBV5-5 and TRBJ1-2, is DAGVTQSPTHLIKTRGQQVTLRCSPISGHKSVSWYQQVLGQGPQFIFQYYEKEERGRGNFPDRFSARQFPNYSSELNVNALLLGDSALYLCASSLVGGNYGYTFGSGTRLTVV.